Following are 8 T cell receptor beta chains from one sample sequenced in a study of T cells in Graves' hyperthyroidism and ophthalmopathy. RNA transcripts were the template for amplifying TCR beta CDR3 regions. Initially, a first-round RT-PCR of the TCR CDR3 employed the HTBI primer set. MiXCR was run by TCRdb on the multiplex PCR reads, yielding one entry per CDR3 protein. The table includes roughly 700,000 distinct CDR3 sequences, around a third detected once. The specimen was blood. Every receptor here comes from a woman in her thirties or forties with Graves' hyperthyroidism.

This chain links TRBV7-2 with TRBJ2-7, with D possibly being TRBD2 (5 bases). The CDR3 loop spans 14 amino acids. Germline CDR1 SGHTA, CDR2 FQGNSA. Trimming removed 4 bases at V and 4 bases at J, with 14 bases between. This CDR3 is CASSYPGMGYEQYF. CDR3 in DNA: TGTGCCAGCAGCTACCCGGGGATGGGGTACGAGCAGTACTTC.

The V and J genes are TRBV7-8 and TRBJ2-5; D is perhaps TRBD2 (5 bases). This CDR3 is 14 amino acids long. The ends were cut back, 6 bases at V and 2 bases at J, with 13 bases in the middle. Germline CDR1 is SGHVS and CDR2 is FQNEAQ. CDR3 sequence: CASSFGAAQETQYF. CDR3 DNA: TGTGCCAGCAGTTTCGGAGCGGCTCAAGAGACCCAGTACTTC.

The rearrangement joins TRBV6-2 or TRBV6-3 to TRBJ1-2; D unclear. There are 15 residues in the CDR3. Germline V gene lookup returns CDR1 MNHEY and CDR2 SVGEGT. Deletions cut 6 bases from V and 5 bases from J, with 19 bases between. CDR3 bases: TGTGCCAGCAGAAGTCCCGATTTAGCCGATTATGGCTACACCTTC. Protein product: CASRSPDLADYGYTF.

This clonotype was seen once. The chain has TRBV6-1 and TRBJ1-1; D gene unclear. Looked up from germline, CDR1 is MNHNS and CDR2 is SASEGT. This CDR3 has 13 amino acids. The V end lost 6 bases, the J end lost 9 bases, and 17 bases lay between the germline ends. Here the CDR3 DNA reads TGTGCCAGCAGAGCAGTAGAGGTAGTGAAAGCTTTCTTT. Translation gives CASRAVEVVKAFF.

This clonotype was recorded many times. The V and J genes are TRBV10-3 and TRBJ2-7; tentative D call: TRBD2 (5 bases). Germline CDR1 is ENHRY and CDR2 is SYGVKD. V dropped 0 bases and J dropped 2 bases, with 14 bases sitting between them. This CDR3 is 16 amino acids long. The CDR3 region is CAISESGPGGPYEQYF. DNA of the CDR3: TGTGCCATCAGTGAGTCAGGGCCCGGAGGACCCTACGAGCAGTACTTC.

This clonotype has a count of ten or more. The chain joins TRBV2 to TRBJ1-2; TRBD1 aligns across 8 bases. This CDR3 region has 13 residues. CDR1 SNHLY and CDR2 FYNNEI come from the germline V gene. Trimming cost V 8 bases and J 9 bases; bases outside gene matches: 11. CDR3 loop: CASGKDRVGRYTF. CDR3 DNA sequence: TGTGCCAGCGGAAAGGACAGGGTTGGCCGCTACACCTTC.

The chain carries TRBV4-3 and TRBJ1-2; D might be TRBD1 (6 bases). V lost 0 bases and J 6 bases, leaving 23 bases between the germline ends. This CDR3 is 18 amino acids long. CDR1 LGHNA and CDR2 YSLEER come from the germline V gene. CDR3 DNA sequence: TGCGCCAGCAGCCAAGAACCGCGAAAGAGGGGGAGGACTAATGGCTACACCTTC. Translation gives CASSQEPRKRGRTNGYTF.

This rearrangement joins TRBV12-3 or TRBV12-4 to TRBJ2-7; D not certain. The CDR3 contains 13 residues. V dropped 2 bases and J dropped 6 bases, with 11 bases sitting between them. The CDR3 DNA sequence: TGTGCCAGCAGTTTATCAGCATCCCCCGAGCAGTACTTC. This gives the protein CASSLSASPEQYF.